Below, one TCR beta chain is given with its context. Its antigen is not yet known. No base quality values were provided; no much bigger clone lies one nucleotide off. This entry belongs to a study of Siglec-9 on CD8 T cells in melanoma (dated by TCRdb to between 2017 and 2020). Some background on the complete study: The study investigated Siglec-9 expression on CD8+ T cells and the role of Siglec-9 in regulating T cells in the melanoma tumor microenvironment. The paper's findings and limits, for the study overall: According to the reported findings, Siglec-9 marked and regulated a subset of effector memory CD8+ T cells that seemed to build up inside melanoma tumors.

The library was built by means of the immunoSEQ multiplex PCR assay. The source is immuneACCESS, and TCRdb retained only in-frame sequences with V and J called. Part of the clones is not carried over; for the studies checked, unresolved V genes explain less than half of this, and the remainder is unexplained. This sample lists 36,000 or so clones; 65% to 85% were detected once. The top ten constitute under 2% of the sample. Taken from the germline V gene, the CDR1 and CDR2 loops are SGHVS and FNYEAQ. The CDR3 goes from the cysteine to the phenylalanine over 16 residues. CDR3 DNA is the only sequence kept; it has 48 bases, read in frame from the first base. Trimming costs V 0 bases and J 4 bases, and their ends lie 13 bases apart.

The sequence was collected from a human donor in good health. Sequencing used Siglec-9- CD8+ T cells sorted from blood. The meaning of the sample's cell subset or site label: CD8 T cells lacking Siglec-9. Recombination linked TRBV7-6 to TRBJ1-5; there is no confident call for the D gene. The nucleotide sequence reads TGTGCCAGCAGCTTAGCTCCGCCGCGCCCGAATCAGCCCCAGCATTTT. This sequence encodes CASSLAPPRPNQPQHF.